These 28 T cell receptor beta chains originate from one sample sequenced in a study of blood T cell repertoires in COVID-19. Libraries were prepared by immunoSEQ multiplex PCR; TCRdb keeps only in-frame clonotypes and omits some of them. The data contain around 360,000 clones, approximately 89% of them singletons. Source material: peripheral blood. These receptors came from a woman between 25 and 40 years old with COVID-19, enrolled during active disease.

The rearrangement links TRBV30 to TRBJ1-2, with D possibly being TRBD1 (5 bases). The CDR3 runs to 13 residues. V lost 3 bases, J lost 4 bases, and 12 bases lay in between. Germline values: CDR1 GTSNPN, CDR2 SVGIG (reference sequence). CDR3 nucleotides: TGTGCCTGGAGGTCCTCGACAGCCTATGGCTACACCTTC. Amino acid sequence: CAWRSSTAYGYTF.

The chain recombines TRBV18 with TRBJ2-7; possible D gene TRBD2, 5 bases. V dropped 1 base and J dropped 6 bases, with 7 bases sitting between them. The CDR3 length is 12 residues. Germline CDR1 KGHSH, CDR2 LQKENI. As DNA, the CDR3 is TGTGCCAGCTCACCACAAGAGGGCGAGCAGTACTTC. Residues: CASSPQEGEQYF.

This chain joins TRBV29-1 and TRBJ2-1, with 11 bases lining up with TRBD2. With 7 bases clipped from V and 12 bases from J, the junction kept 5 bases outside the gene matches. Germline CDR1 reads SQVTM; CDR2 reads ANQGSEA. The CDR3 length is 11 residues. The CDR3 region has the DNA TGCAGCGCCATAACTAGCGGGAGGCAGTTCTTC. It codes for CSAITSGRQFF.

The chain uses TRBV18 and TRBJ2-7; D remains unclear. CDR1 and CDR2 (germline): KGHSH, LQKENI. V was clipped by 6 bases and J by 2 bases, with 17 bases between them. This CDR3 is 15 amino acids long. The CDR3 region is CASSPNAGSTYEQYF. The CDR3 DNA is TGTGCCAGCTCTCCCAACGCCGGGTCAACCTACGAGCAGTACTTC.

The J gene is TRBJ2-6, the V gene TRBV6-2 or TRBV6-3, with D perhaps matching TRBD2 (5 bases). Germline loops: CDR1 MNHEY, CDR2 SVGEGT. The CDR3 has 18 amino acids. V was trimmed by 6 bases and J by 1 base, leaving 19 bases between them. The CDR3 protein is CASSPVGGSSSGANVLTF. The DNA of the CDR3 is TGTGCCAGCAGCCCGGTCGGAGGCTCGAGTTCTGGGGCCAACGTCCTGACTTTC.

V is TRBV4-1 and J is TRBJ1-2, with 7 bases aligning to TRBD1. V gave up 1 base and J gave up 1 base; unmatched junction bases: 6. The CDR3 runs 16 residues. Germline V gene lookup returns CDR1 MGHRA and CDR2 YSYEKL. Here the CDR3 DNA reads TGCGCCAGCAGCCAAGTAACAGGGGCTTTTAACTATGGCTACACCTTC. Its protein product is CASSQVTGAFNYGYTF.

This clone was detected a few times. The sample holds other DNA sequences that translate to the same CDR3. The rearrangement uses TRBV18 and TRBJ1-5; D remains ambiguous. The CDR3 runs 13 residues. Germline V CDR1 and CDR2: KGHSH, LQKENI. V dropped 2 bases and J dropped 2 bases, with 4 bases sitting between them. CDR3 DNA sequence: TGTGCCAGCTCACCAGCGGGCAATCAGCCCCAGCATTTT. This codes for CASSPAGNQPQHF. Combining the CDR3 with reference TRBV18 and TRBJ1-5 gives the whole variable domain NAGVMQNPRHLVRRRGQEARLRCSPMKGHSHVYWYRQLPEEGLKFMVYLQKENIIDESGMPKERFSAEFPKEGPSILRIQQVVRGDSAAYFCASSPAGNQPQHFGDGTRLSIL.

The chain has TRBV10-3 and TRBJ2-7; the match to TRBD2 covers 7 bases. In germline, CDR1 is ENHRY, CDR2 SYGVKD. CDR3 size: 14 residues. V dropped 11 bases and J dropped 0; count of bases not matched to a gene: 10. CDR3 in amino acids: CAAAGERSSYEQYF. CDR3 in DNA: TGTGCCGCTGCGGGGGAGCGGAGCTCCTACGAGCAGTACTTC.

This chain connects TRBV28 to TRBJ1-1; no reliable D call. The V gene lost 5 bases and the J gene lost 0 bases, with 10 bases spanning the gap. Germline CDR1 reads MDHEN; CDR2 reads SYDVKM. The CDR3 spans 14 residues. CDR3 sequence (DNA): TGTGCCAGCAGTGCCTGGGCCCTGAACACTGAAGCTTTCTTT. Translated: CASSAWALNTEAFF.

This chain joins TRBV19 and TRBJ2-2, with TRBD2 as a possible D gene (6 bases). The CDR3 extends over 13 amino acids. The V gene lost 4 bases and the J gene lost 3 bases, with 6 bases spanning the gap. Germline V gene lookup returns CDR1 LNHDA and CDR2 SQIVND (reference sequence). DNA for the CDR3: TGTGCCAGTAGTAGGGAGGACACCGGGGAGCTGTTTTTT. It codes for CASSREDTGELFF. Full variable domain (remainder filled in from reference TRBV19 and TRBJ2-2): DGGITQSPKYLFRKEGQNVTLSCEQNLNHDAMYWYRQDPGQGLRLIYYSQIVNDFQKGDIAEGYSVSREKKESFPLTVTSAQKNPTAFYLCASSREDTGELFFGEGSRLTVL.

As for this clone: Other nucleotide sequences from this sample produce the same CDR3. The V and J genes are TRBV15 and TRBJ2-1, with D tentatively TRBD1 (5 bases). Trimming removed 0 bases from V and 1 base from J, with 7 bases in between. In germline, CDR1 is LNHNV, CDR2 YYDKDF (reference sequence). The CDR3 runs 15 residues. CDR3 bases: TGTGCCACCAGCAGAGATAGGGGTTCCTACAATGAGCAGTTCTTC. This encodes CATSRDRGSYNEQFF. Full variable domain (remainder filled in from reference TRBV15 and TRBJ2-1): DAMVIQNPRYQVTQFGKPVTLSCSQTLNHNVMYWYQQKSSQAPKLLFHYYDKDFNNEADTPDNFQSRRPNTSFCFLDIRSPGLGDTAMYLCATSRDRGSYNEQFFGPGTRLTVL.

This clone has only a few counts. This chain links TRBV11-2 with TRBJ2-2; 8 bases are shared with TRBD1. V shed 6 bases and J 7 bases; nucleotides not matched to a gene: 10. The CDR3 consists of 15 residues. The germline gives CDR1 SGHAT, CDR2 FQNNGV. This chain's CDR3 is CASRSPQGAGGELFF. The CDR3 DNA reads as TGTGCCAGCAGATCGCCCCAGGGGGCCGGCGGGGAGCTGTTTTTT.

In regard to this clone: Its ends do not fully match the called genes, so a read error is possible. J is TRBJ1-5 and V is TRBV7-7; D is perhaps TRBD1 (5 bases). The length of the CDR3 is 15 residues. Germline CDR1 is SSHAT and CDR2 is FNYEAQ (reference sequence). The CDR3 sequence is CASSFFQGCNQPQHF. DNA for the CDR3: TGTGCTAGCAGTTTCTTCCAGGGTTGCAATCAGCCCCAGCATTTT.

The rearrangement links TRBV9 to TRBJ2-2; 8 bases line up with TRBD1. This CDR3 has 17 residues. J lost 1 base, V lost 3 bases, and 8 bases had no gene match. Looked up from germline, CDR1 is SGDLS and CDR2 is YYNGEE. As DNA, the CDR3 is TGTGCCAGCAGCGCCCTAGTCGGGACAGGGAACACCGGGGAGCTGTTTTTT. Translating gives CASSALVGTGNTGELFF.

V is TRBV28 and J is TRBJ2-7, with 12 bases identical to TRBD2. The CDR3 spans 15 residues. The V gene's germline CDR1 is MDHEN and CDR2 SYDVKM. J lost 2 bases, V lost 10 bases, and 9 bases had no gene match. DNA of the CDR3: TGTGCCACCCTAGGCCTAGCGGGAGGGCCCTACGAGCAGTACTTC. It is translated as CATLGLAGGPYEQYF.

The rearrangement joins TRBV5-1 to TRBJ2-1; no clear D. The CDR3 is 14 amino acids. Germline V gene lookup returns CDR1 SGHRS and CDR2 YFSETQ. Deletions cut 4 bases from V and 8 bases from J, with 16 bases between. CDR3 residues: CASSDALDLDEQFF. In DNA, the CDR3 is TGCGCCAGCAGCGACGCCCTCGACTTGGATGAGCAGTTCTTC.

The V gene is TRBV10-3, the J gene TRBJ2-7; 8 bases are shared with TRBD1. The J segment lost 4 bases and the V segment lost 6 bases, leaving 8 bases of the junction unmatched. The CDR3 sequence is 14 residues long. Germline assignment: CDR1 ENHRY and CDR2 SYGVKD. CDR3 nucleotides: TGTGCCATCAGATTCGCGACAGGGGCGTACGAGCAGTACTTC. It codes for CAIRFATGAYEQYF.

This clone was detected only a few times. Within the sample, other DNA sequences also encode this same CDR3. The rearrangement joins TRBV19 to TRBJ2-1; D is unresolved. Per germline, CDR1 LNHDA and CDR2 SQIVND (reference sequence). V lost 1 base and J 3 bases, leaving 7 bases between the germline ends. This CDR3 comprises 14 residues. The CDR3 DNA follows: TGTGCCAGTAGTATAGGAGGAGACTACAATGAGCAGTTCTTC. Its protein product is CASSIGGDYNEQFF.

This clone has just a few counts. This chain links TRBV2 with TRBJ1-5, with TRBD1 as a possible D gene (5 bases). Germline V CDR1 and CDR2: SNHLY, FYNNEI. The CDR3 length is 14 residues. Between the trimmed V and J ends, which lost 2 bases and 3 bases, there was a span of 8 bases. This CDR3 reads CASSEHRTNQPQHF. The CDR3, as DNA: TGTGCCAGCAGTGAACACAGGACCAATCAGCCCCAGCATTTT.

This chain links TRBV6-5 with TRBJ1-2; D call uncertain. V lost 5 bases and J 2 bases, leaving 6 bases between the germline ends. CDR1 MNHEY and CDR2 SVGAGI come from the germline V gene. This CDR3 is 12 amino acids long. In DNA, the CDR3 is TGTGCCAGCAGTCGGTCAAACTATGGCTACACCTTC. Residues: CASSRSNYGYTF.

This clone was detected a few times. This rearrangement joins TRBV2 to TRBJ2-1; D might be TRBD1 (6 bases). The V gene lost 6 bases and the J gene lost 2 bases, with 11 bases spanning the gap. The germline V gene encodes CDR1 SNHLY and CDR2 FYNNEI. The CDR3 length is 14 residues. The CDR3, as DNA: TGTGCCAGCAGGCCCAGGGGACCCTACAATGAGCAGTTCTTC. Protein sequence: CASRPRGPYNEQFF.

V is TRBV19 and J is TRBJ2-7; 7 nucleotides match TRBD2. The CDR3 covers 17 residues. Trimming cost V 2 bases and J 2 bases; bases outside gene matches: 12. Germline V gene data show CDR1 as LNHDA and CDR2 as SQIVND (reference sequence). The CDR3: CASSISGRVGTTYEQYF. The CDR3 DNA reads TGTGCCAGTAGTATATCCGGTCGCGTGGGGACTACCTACGAGCAGTACTTC.

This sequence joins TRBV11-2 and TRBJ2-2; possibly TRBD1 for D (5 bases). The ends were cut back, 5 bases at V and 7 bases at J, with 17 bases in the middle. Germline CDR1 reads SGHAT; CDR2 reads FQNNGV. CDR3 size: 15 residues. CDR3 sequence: CASSLRSGLGGELFF. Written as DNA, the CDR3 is TGTGCCAGCAGCCTACGGTCAGGGTTGGGCGGGGAGCTGTTTTTT. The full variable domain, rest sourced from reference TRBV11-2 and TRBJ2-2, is EAGVAQSPRYKIIEKRQSVAFWCNPISGHATLYWYQQILGQGPKLLIQFQNNGVVDDSQLPKDRFSAERLKGVDSTLKIQPAKLEDSAVYLCASSLRSGLGGELFFGEGSRLTVL.

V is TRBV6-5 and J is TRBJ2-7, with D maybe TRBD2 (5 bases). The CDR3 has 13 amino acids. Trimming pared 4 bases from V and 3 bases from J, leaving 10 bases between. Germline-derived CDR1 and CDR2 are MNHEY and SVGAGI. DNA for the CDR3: TGTGCCAGCAGTTCGGGATCCTTCTACGAGCAGTACTTC. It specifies CASSSGSFYEQYF.

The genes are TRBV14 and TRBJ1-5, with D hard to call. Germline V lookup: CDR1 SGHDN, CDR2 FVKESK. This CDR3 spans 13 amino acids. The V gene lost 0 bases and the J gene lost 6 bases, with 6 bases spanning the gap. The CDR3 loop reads CASSQDRGQPQHF. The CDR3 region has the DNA TGTGCCAGCAGCCAAGATCGGGGTCAGCCCCAGCATTTT.

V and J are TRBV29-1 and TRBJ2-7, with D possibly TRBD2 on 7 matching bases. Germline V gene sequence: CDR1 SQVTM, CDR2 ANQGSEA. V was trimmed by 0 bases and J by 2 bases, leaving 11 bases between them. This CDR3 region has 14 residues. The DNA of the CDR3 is TGCAGCGTTGAAGAAGGGGGGGCCCCCTACGAGCAGTACTTC. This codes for CSVEEGGAPYEQYF.

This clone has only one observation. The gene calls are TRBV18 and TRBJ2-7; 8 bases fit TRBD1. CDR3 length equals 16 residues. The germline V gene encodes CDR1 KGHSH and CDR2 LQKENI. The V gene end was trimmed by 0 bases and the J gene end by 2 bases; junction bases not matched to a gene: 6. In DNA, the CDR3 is TGTGCCAGCTCACCACCGTCGGGACAGGTGACCTACGAGCAGTACTTC. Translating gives CASSPPSGQVTYEQYF.

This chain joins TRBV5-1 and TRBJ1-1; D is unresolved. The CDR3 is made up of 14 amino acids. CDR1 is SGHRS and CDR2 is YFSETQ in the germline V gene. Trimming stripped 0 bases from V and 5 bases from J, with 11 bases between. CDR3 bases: TGCGCCAGCAGCTTGGCCCTCGGGAATACTGAAGCTTTCTTT. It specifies CASSLALGNTEAFF. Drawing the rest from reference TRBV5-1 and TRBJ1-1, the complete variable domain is KAGVTQTPRYLIKTRGQQVTLSCSPISGHRSVSWYQQTPGQGLQFLFEYFSETQRNKGNFPGRFSGRQFSNSRSEMNVSTLELGDSALYLCASSLALGNTEAFFGQGTRLTVV.